These 25 T cell receptor beta chains share one sample of origin, sequenced in a study of T cells in Graves' hyperthyroidism and ophthalmopathy. It was RNA transcripts that yielded the amplified TCR beta CDR3 regions. When the TCR CDR3 underwent first-round RT-PCR, the HTBI primer set was used. TCRdb ran MiXCR on the multiplex PCR reads and lists one entry per CDR3 protein. The data show about 480,000 distinct CDR3 sequences, 13% to 15% seen once. Specimen: blood. The receptors shown here come from a woman aged 18-30 years with Graves' hyperthyroidism.

This clonotype was observed many times. This chain joins TRBV5-8 and TRBJ2-1, with D uncertain. The CDR3 runs to 15 residues. Germline assignment: CDR1 SGHTS and CDR2 YDEGEE. The V end lost 0 bases, the J end lost 3 bases, and 10 bases lay between the germline ends. The CDR3 DNA reads TGTGCCAGCAGCTTGGGAGACAACTACTACAATGAGCAGTTCTTC. The encoded protein is CASSLGDNYYNEQFF.

This clonotype was picked up many times. This rearrangement joins TRBV28 to TRBJ2-1, with 10 bases matching TRBD2. The CDR3 consists of 18 residues. CDR1 and CDR2 from the germline V gene are MDHEN and SYDVKM. The V and J ends lost 2 bases and 2 bases, in that order; junction bases with no gene match: 9. The CDR3 here is CASSLMGRTSGPYNEQFF. The CDR3 DNA sequence: TGTGCCAGCAGTTTAATGGGACGGACTAGCGGCCCCTACAATGAGCAGTTCTTC.

The chain couples TRBV10-1 to TRBJ1-5, with 7 bases lining up with TRBD1. Losses at the gene ends were 5 bases for V and 2 bases for J; bases not matched to a gene: 3. The CDR3 totals 14 residues. CDR1 is WNHNN and CDR2 is SYGVQD in the germline V gene (reference sequence). The CDR3 spells CASSQGDRNQPQHF. The CDR3 DNA reads as TGCGCCAGCAGTCAGGGGGATCGCAATCAGCCCCAGCATTTT.

The genes are TRBV12-3 or TRBV12-4 and TRBJ2-1, with D hard to call. Trimming stripped 3 bases from V and 2 bases from J, with 11 bases between. The CDR3 runs to 15 residues. The CDR3 here is CASSFRVGTYNEQFF. CDR3 DNA sequence: TGTGCCAGCAGTTTTCGGGTCGGAACCTACAATGAGCAGTTCTTC.

The rearrangement uses TRBV4-1 and TRBJ1-5, with 9 bases lining up with TRBD1. CDR3 length: 17 amino acids. Germline loops: CDR1 MGHRA, CDR2 YSYEKL. The ends lost 0 bases at V and 7 bases at J; junction bases unmatched: 10. CDR3 nucleotides: TGCGCCAGCAGCCAAGATCGGGAGACAGGGGGGTTCCAGCCCCAGCATTTT. Its translation: CASSQDRETGGFQPQHF.

This clonotype turned up a few times. The V and J genes are TRBV19 and TRBJ1-1, with D uncertain. V lost 4 bases and J 1 base, leaving 10 bases between the germline ends. The length of the CDR3 is 14 residues. Per germline, CDR1 LNHDA and CDR2 SQIVND (reference sequence). The CDR3 is CASSTSSSNTEAFF. The CDR3 region has the DNA TGTGCCAGTAGTACAAGCTCATCGAACACTGAAGCTTTCTTT.

Ten or more counts support this clonotype. V is TRBV25-1 and J is TRBJ2-1, with 10 bases matching TRBD2. The CDR3 has 16 amino acids. V shed 7 bases, J shed 0 bases, and the junction held 6 bases outside the gene matches. Germline values: CDR1 MGHDK, CDR2 SYGVNS. The chain's CDR3 is CASNRAGGFSYNEQFF. The CDR3 nucleotides read TGTGCCAGCAATCGAGCGGGAGGGTTCTCCTACAATGAGCAGTTCTTC.

V gene TRBV5-1 combines with J gene TRBJ2-1, with 8 bases lining up with TRBD1. After removal of 0 bases from V and 8 bases from J, the junction contained 7 bases not matched to a gene. The CDR3 is 15 amino acids. Looked up from germline, CDR1 is SGHRS and CDR2 is YFSETQ. The CDR3 loop is CASSLGTGTWDEQFF. DNA of the CDR3: TGCGCCAGCAGCTTGGGGACAGGGACTTGGGATGAGCAGTTCTTC.

The chain carries TRBV4-3 and TRBJ1-3; 10 bases agree with TRBD1. In germline, CDR1 is LGHNA, CDR2 YSLEER. With 6 bases clipped from V and 2 bases from J, the junction kept 4 bases outside the gene matches. This CDR3 is 15 amino acids long. CDR3 region: CASRRGQGAGNTIYF. Here the CDR3 DNA reads TGCGCCAGCAGAAGAGGACAGGGGGCTGGAAACACCATATATTTT.

Worth noting for this clonotype: A much larger clone is a single base away; this may be a read error. The J gene is TRBJ1-2, the V gene TRBV24-1, with D tentatively TRBD1 (5 bases). CDR1 and CDR2 from the germline V gene are KGHDR and SFDVKD. This CDR3 contains 16 residues. The CDR3 DNA is TGTGCCCCCAGTGATTTGCGGGGCAGCACAAACTATGGCTACACCTTC. Translated: CAPSDLRGSTNYGYTF.

Comment on this clonotype: Since a much larger clone is just one base distant, this may be a read error. J is TRBJ2-7 and V is TRBV28; possibly TRBD1 or TRBD2 for D (5 bases each). The length of the CDR3 is 13 residues. Germline lookup yields CDR1 MDHEN and CDR2 SYDVKM. The V end lost 6 bases, the J end lost 3 bases, and 12 bases lay between the germline ends. CDR3 DNA sequence: TGTGCCAGCAGCCGGGACCCATACTACGAGCAGTACGTC. Translation gives CASSRDPYYEQYV.

Points on this clonotype: The junction departs from germline at one end; a sequencing error may be responsible. CDR3 sequence reads: CSARDGRTNDEAFF. DNA of the CDR3: TGCAGTGCCAGAGATGGGCGGACGAATGATGAAGCTTTCTTT. The J gene is TRBJ1-1, the V gene TRBV20-1; D unclear. The CDR3 runs to 14 residues. Germline-derived CDR1 and CDR2 are DFQATT and SNEGSKA (reference sequence).

On this clonotype: This may come from a read error, since a much larger clone is one base off. The chain couples TRBV4-1 to TRBJ1-2, with D possibly being TRBD1 (5 bases). The length of the CDR3 is 15 residues. Germline CDR1 reads MGHRA; CDR2 reads YSYEKL. The DNA of the CDR3 is TGCTCCAGCAGCCCCAGGAGCGGGGACGCGGGTGGCTACACCTTC. Translation: CSSSPRSGDAGGYTF.

This clonotype was counted at least ten times. V is TRBV11-3 and J is TRBJ2-2, with 10 nucleotides matching TRBD2. From germline, CDR1 is SGHNT and CDR2 YENEEA. This CDR3 region has 17 residues. Germline trimming cut 5 bases from V and 5 bases from J; bases unmatched to any gene: 11. Here the CDR3 reads CASSPETASGRTGELFF. Here the CDR3 DNA reads TGTGCCAGCAGCCCAGAGACGGCTAGCGGGAGAACCGGGGAGCTGTTTTTT.

This clonotype showed up many times. The rearrangement links TRBV11-2 to TRBJ2-1; the D gene is possibly TRBD1 (6 bases). Germline CDR1 and CDR2: SGHAT and FQNNGV. The CDR3 consists of 15 residues. V was pared by 5 bases and J by 5 bases, with 16 bases between. The DNA of the CDR3 is TGTGCCAGCAGCCTGAGGGGGAGAGAAAACAATGAGCAGTTCTTC. Its translation: CASSLRGRENNEQFF. Based on the CDR3 plus reference TRBV11-2 and TRBJ2-1, the full variable domain is EAGVAQSPRYKIIEKRQSVAFWCNPISGHATLYWYQQILGQGPKLLIQFQNNGVVDDSQLPKDRFSAERLKGVDSTLKIQPAKLEDSAVYLCASSLRGRENNEQFFGPGTRLTVL.

This clonotype has at least ten counts. The J gene is TRBJ2-7, the V gene TRBV7-2, with 7 nucleotides matching TRBD1. The CDR3 runs 14 residues. V dropped 0 bases and J dropped 3; count of bases not matched to a gene: 2. Germline V gives CDR1 SGHTA, CDR2 FQGNSA. CDR3 sequence reads: CASSLAAGGYEQYF. The DNA of the CDR3 is TGTGCCAGCAGCTTAGCCGCAGGGGGCTACGAGCAGTACTTC.

Only one count was recorded for this clonotype. This sequence joins TRBV19 and TRBJ2-3; 7 nucleotides line up with TRBD1. The end of the DNA aligns better with TRBJ1-5, so the J call may be wrong. Germline V lookup: CDR1 LNHDA, CDR2 SQIVND (reference sequence). This CDR3 is built from 15 residues. The CDR3 spells CASSLQGGRTDTQHF. Written as DNA, the CDR3 is TGTGCCAGTAGTCTCCAGGGGGGAAGGACAGATACGCAGCATTTT.

This clonotype was counted a few times. DNA of the CDR3: TGTGCCAGCAGCCCTGTAAGGACAGGTTCCGAGACCCAGTACTTC. Its protein is CASSPVRTGSETQYF. This chain connects TRBV14 to TRBJ2-5; 7 bases are a match to TRBD1. With V trimmed by 4 bases and J by 5 bases, 10 bases remained unmatched. CDR3 size: 15 residues. CDR1 SGHDN and CDR2 FVKESK come from the germline V gene.

This clonotype was counted only a few times. The V call is TRBV9, the J call TRBJ1-2; D is undetermined. From germline, CDR1 is SGDLS and CDR2 YYNGEE. This CDR3 contains 13 residues. V was shortened by 0 bases and J by 7 bases, with 10 bases between the two germline ends. The CDR3 sequence is CASSVASFGGYTF. CDR3 in DNA: TGTGCCAGCAGCGTAGCGAGTTTTGGTGGCTACACCTTC.

V and J are TRBV29-1 and TRBJ2-7; TRBD2 agrees at 14 bases. Germline CDR1 reads SQVTM; CDR2 reads ANQGSEA. The V gene end was trimmed by 6 bases and the J gene end by 9 bases; junction bases not matched to a gene: 10. The CDR3 totals 14 residues. The CDR3 region has the DNA TGCAGCGTCGCCGGACTAGCGGGAGGCTGGGGGCAGTACTTC. This codes for CSVAGLAGGWGQYF.

This clonotype was picked up many times. This chain uses TRBV12-3 or TRBV12-4 with TRBJ2-1; 8 nucleotides agree with TRBD2. The junction had 13 bases not matched to a gene; V was cut back by 6 bases and J by 9 bases. This CDR3 region has 15 residues. The DNA for the CDR3 is TGTGCCAGCAGCCCCCCCCGTCGGGAGGGCCGTGAGCAGTTCTTC. It translates to CASSPPRREGREQFF.

This clonotype has a count of ten or more. V and J are TRBV11-2 and TRBJ2-3; TRBD2 agrees at 9 bases. From germline, CDR1 is SGHAT and CDR2 FQNNGV. V shed 5 bases and J 4 bases; nucleotides not matched to a gene: 13. This CDR3 has 17 residues. CDR3 sequence (DNA): TGTGCCAGCAGCGACCCCTATTTAGCGGGAGCCCCAGATACGCAGTATTTT. Protein: CASSDPYLAGAPDTQYF.

This clonotype showed up many times. The gene calls are TRBV20-1 and TRBJ1-2; D is uncertain. V shed 3 bases and J shed 4 bases, with 6 bases lying between them. The CDR3 has 11 amino acids. In germline, CDR1 is DFQATT, CDR2 SNEGSKA (reference sequence). Written as DNA, the CDR3 is TGCAGTGCTAGGGGAAGCTATGGCTACACCTTC. Its translation: CSARGSYGYTF.

This chain connects TRBV24-1 to TRBJ2-7, with D tentatively TRBD2 (6 bases). This CDR3 contains 16 residues. Germline assignment: CDR1 KGHDR and CDR2 SFDVKD. Trimming took off 4 bases at V and 3 bases at J, with 18 bases between the two ends. CDR3 protein: CATSDLGGRASYEQYF. For the CDR3, the DNA is TGTGCCACCAGTGACTTGGGAGGCAGGGCTAGCTACGAGCAGTACTTC.

This clonotype was seen a few times. DNA of the CDR3: TGCGCCAGCAGCTTGACGGGGGAAAATAGCAATCAGCCCCAGCATTTT. Encoded protein: CASSLTGENSNQPQHF. The V call is TRBV5-1, the J call TRBJ1-5; weak D call: TRBD1 (5 bases). CDR1 and CDR2 (germline): SGHRS, YFSETQ. The CDR3 spans 16 residues. V was shortened by 1 base and J by 0 bases, with 11 bases between the two germline ends.